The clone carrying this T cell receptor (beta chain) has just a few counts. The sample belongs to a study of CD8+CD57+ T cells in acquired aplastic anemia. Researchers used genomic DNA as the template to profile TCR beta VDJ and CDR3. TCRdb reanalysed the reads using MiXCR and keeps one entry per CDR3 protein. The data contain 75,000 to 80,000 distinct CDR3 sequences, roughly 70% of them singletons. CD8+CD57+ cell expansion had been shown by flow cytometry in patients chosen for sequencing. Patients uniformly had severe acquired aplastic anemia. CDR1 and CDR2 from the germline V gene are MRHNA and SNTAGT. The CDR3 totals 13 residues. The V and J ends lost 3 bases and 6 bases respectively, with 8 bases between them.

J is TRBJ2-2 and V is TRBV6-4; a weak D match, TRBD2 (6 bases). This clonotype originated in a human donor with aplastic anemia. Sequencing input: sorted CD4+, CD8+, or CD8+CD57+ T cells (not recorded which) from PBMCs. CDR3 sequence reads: CASSESSAGELFF. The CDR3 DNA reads TGTGCCAGCAGTGAATCTAGCGCCGGGGAGCTGTTTTTT.